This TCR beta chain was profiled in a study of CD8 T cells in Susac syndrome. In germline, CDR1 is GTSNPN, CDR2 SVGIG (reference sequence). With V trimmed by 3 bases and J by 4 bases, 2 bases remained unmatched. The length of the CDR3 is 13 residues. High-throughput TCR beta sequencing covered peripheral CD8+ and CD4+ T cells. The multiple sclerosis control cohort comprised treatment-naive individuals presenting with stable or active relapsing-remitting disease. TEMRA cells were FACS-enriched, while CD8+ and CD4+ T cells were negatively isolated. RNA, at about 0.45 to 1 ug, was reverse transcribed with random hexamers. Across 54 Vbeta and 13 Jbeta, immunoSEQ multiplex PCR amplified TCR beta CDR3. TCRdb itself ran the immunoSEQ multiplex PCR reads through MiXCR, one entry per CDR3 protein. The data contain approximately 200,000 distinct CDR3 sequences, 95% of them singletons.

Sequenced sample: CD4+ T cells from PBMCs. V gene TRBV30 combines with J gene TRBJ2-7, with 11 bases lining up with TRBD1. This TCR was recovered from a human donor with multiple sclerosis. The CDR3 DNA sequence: TGTGCCTGGAGGGACAGGGGGCGGTACGAGCAGTACTTC. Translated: CAWRDRGRYEQYF.